A selection of T cell receptor beta chains follows, all from one sample in a study of blood T cell repertoires in COVID-19. The method was immunoSEQ multiplex PCR; TCRdb's version includes in-frame clones alone and lacks a portion of them. The repertoire holds about 150,000 clones, 87% seen once, with 4% to 5% in the top ten. The specimen sequenced was peripheral blood. Receptors originate from a woman aged 60-75 years with active or convalescent COVID-19. Both conserved end residues are part of each CDR3. A D gene is named only where the DNA matches it firmly. Where a row states a size, it is once, few, many or the class of an expanded clone; other rows omit it.

v_call,clone_size,j_call,d_call,cdr3_nt,cdr3_aa
TRBV6-2/TRBV6-3,NA,TRBJ2-7,NA,TGTGCCAGCAGTTACGTCTCAGCGAGCTCCTACGAGCAGTACTTC,CASSYVSASSYEQYF
TRBV12-5,NA,TRBJ1-2,TRBD1,TGTGCTAGTGGGACAGGGAGCGTGTATGGCTACACCTTC,CASGTGSVYGYTF
TRBV5-1,NA,TRBJ2-3,TRBD1,TGCGCCAGCAGCCCGGGACAGGGGGTAACAGATACGCAGTATTTT,CASSPGQGVTDTQYF
TRBV5-1,NA,TRBJ2-6,NA,TGCGCCAGCAGCTTAGGGGGAACTGGGGCCAACGTCCTGACTTTC,CASSLGGTGANVLTF
TRBV3-1/TRBV3-2,NA,TRBJ1-1,NA,TGTGCCAGCAGCCAAGACAGAGAAGCTTTCTTT,CASSQDREAFF
TRBV5-4,few,TRBJ1-2,NA,TGTGCCAGCAGCCTCGAGGCCACGACTTATGGCTACACCTTC,CASSLEATTYGYTF
TRBV20-1,NA,TRBJ2-3,NA,TGCAGTGCTAGTGACCCAACTAGCACAGATACGCAGTATTTT,CSASDPTSTDTQYF
TRBV6-1,once,TRBJ1-1,NA,TGTGCCAGCAGTGAACAGGGAAAGACGGTGAACACTGAAGCTTTCTTT,CASSEQGKTVNTEAFF
TRBV7-2,once,TRBJ2-5,NA,TGTGCCAGCAGCTTAGACTCAACGTGGGAGACCCAGTACTTC,CASSLDSTWETQYF
TRBV14,NA,TRBJ1-6,NA,TGTGCCAGCAGCCAAGATAATCAGTATGATCATTCACCCCTCCACTTT,CASSQDNQYDHSPLHF
TRBV5-1,NA,TRBJ1-1,NA,TGCGCCAGCAGCTTGAGGACAGCCAACACTGAAGCTTTCTTT,CASSLRTANTEAFF
TRBV27,NA,TRBJ2-5,NA,TGTGCCAGCAGTTTAAAGACGGAGGGTTTCCAAGAGACCCAGTACTTC,CASSLKTEGFQETQYF
TRBV10-1,once,TRBJ2-1,NA,TGCGCCAGCAGTGAGATCTTATTTCGGGGGGCCAAGGCCAATGAGCAGTTCTTC,CASSEILFRGAKANEQFF
TRBV9,NA,TRBJ2-2,TRBD2,TGTGCCAGCAGCGACGACGGGGGGGCCGGGGAGCTGTTTTTT,CASSDDGGAGELFF
TRBV30,NA,TRBJ2-2,TRBD2,TGTGCCTGGAGCCTAGGTATAGCGGGGAACACCGGGGAGCTGTTTTTT,CAWSLGIAGNTGELFF
TRBV5-8,NA,TRBJ1-1,NA,TGTGCCAGCAGCTTTTTTTCGGGACACCCAAACACTGAAGCTTTCTTT,CASSFFSGHPNTEAFF
TRBV18,NA,TRBJ2-1,NA,TGTGCCAGCTCACCCTTTGACAGGCCCCTATACAATGAGCAGTTCTTC,CASSPFDRPLYNEQFF
TRBV29-1,NA,TRBJ2-3,TRBD2,TGCAGCGTTGTACGCCACGGGGCTAGCGGGGGGGTCCTGGGTACGCAGTATTTT,CSVVRHGASGGVLGTQYF
TRBV5-5,NA,TRBJ1-6,TRBD1,TGTGCCAGCAGCACGGACAGGGGTAGAAATTCACCCCTCCACTTT,CASSTDRGRNSPLHF
TRBV20-1,NA,TRBJ1-2,NA,TGCAGTGCCCAGGGAACCTATGGCTACACCTTC,CSAQGTYGYTF